The 25 T cell receptor beta chains given below trace back to one sample, sequenced in a study of T cell clonotyping in hematopoietic cell transplantation. The time point: recipient sample about 28 days before transplant, after cytoreduction. TCRdb keeps only in-frame clones here, not all; method: immunoSEQ multiplex PCR. The sample shows about 45,000 clones, approximately 78% of them seen only once. This specimen consisted of peripheral blood mononuclear cells, obtained before stem cell transplant. The receptor source for this set is a man aged 60-69 years with myelodysplastic syndrome. Some clones in this sample may be carry-over from other donors' samples.

The rearrangement joins TRBV29-1 to TRBJ2-1, with TRBD2 matching 14 bases. The CDR3 sequence is 15 residues long. The junction had 7 bases not matched to a gene; V was cut back by 4 bases and J by 8 bases. CDR1 and CDR2 from the germline V gene are SQVTM and ANQGSEA. The chain's CDR3 is CSVGGTSGGLDEQFF. For the CDR3, the DNA is TGCAGCGTTGGAGGGACTAGCGGGGGTCTGGATGAGCAGTTCTTC.

The genes are TRBV11-2 and TRBJ2-7; D is possibly TRBD2 (5 bases). In germline, CDR1 is SGHAT, CDR2 FQNNGV. V was clipped by 1 base and J by 6 bases, with 13 bases between them. CDR3 length equals 14 residues. DNA of the CDR3: TGTGCCAGCAGCTTAGTGGGAGATCTGGGCGAGCAGTACTTC. It encodes CASSLVGDLGEQYF. Combining the CDR3 with reference TRBV11-2 and TRBJ2-7 gives the whole variable domain EAGVAQSPRYKIIEKRQSVAFWCNPISGHATLYWYQQILGQGPKLLIQFQNNGVVDDSQLPKDRFSAERLKGVDSTLKIQPAKLEDSAVYLCASSLVGDLGEQYFGPGTRLTVT.

The rearrangement uses TRBV5-4 and TRBJ1-4; D unclear. The CDR3 consists of 16 residues. Germline CDR1 SGHNT, CDR2 YYREEE (reference sequence). With 4 bases removed from V and 4 bases from J, the gap between germline ends came to 17 bases. DNA of the CDR3: TGTGCCAGCAGCCTTAAGGACGGTACGATTAATGAAAAACTGTTTTTT. Translating it yields CASSLKDGTINEKLFF.

J is TRBJ1-1 and V is TRBV5-6; D gene ambiguous. Trimming took 6 bases from V and 1 from J, leaving 16 bases between them. Germline V gene data show CDR1 as SGHDT and CDR2 as YYEEEE. This CDR3 is 15 amino acids long. Here the CDR3 DNA reads TGTGCCAGCACCCAGAGATGGCGACAGAACACTGAAGCTTTCTTT. Its protein is CASTQRWRQNTEAFF.

The chain combines TRBV29-1 with TRBJ2-1, with TRBD1 matching 8 bases. V lost 4 bases to trimming and J lost 7 bases; unmatched junction nucleotides: 6. The CDR3 loop spans 13 amino acids. The V gene's germline CDR1 is SQVTM and CDR2 ANQGSEA. The CDR3 is CSVVDRGQNEQFF. The CDR3 DNA reads TGCAGCGTTGTAGACAGGGGCCAAAATGAGCAGTTCTTC.

The chain carries TRBV28 and TRBJ2-7, with TRBD1 matching over 7 bases. Germline V gene sequence: CDR1 MDHEN, CDR2 SYDVKM. This CDR3 has 14 amino acids. V lost 5 bases to trimming and J lost 2 bases; unmatched junction nucleotides: 6. The CDR3 loop reads CASSQTGPPYEQYF. In nucleotides, the CDR3 is TGTGCCAGCAGTCAGACAGGGCCGCCCTACGAGCAGTACTTC.

This clone has only a few counts. CDR3 in amino acids: CASSEAGRVLFF. In nucleotides, the CDR3 is TGTGCCAGCAGTGAAGCCGGGAGGGTGTTGTTTTTT. The chain combines TRBV2 with TRBJ1-4; D gene ambiguous. V was shortened by 0 bases and J by 15 bases, with 11 bases between the two germline ends. The CDR3 consists of 12 residues. Germline CDR1 reads SNHLY; CDR2 reads FYNNEI.

There are a few counts of this clone. The chain links TRBV6-5 to TRBJ2-5; TRBD1 might be the D (6 bases). This CDR3 has 13 amino acids. V gave up 4 bases and J gave up 6 bases, with 12 bases separating them. The germline V gene has CDR1 MNHEY and CDR2 SVGAGI. The chain's CDR3 is CASSLAQGKTQYF. The CDR3 coding sequence is TGTGCCAGCAGTTTAGCACAGGGAAAGACCCAGTACTTC.

The chain links TRBV6-6 to TRBJ1-1; D is perhaps TRBD1 (5 bases). Per the germline V gene, CDR1 is MNHNY and CDR2 is SVGAGI (reference sequence). This CDR3 comprises 16 residues. Trimming took 6 bases from V and 0 from J, leaving 17 bases between them. CDR3: CASSRAPTAMNTEAFF. In DNA, the CDR3 is TGTGCCAGCAGCCGAGCCCCGACAGCGATGAACACTGAAGCTTTCTTT.

CDR3 in amino acids: CASSVTGSNTGELFF. Written as DNA, the CDR3 is TGTGCCAGCAGCGTTACAGGGTCGAACACCGGGGAGCTGTTTTTT. V and J are TRBV11-2 and TRBJ2-2, with D perhaps TRBD1 (6 bases). Trimming removed 5 bases at V and 0 bases at J, with 10 bases between. Germline V lookup: CDR1 SGHAT, CDR2 FQNNGV. The CDR3 loop spans 15 amino acids. Full variable domain (remainder filled in from reference TRBV11-2 and TRBJ2-2): EAGVAQSPRYKIIEKRQSVAFWCNPISGHATLYWYQQILGQGPKLLIQFQNNGVVDDSQLPKDRFSAERLKGVDSTLKIQPAKLEDSAVYLCASSVTGSNTGELFFGEGSRLTVL.

This chain joins TRBV7-8 and TRBJ2-3; 14 nucleotides match TRBD2. Germline V CDR1 and CDR2: SGHVS, FQNEAQ. This CDR3 is 18 amino acids long. The V and J ends lost 5 bases and 2 bases, in that order; junction bases with no gene match: 9. CDR3 DNA: TGTGCCAGCAGCCCGGAGGGACTAGCGGGGGATTACACAGATACGCAGTATTTT. Encoded protein: CASSPEGLAGDYTDTQYF.

J is TRBJ2-2 and V is TRBV5-5; no definite D call. The length of the CDR3 is 14 residues. Per germline, CDR1 SGHKS and CDR2 YYEKEE (reference sequence). The V gene lost 2 bases and the J gene lost 7 bases, with 12 bases spanning the gap. The DNA of the CDR3 is TGTGCCAGCAGCTTTAACCGTGGGGTCGGGGAGCTGTTTTTT. It specifies CASSFNRGVGELFF. The full variable domain, with the rest looked up from reference TRBV5-5 and TRBJ2-2, is DAGVTQSPTHLIKTRGQQVTLRCSPISGHKSVSWYQQVLGQGPQFIFQYYEKEERGRGNFPDRFSARQFPNYSSELNVNALLLGDSALYLCASSFNRGVGELFFGEGSRLTVL.

The chain links TRBV6-5 to TRBJ1-1, with a possible D match to TRBD1 (5 bases). Between the trimmed V and J ends, which lost 6 bases and 5 bases, there was a span of 7 bases. This CDR3 contains 11 residues. Per germline, CDR1 MNHEY and CDR2 SVGAGI. CDR3 region: CASRRGTEAFF. The CDR3 bases are TGTGCCAGCAGGAGGGGAACTGAAGCTTTCTTT.

This chain uses TRBV4-1 with TRBJ2-5; 8 nucleotides match TRBD2. The CDR3 consists of 16 residues. Germline CDR1 and CDR2: MGHRA and YSYEKL. J was trimmed by 1 base and V by 5 bases; bases with no gene match: 9. CDR3 sequence: CASSFGPGGVQETQYF. CDR3 coding DNA: TGCGCCAGCAGCTTTGGCCCGGGGGGGGTCCAAGAGACCCAGTACTTC.

This chain joins TRBV5-1 and TRBJ2-2; possibly TRBD1 for D (5 bases). The CDR3 totals 13 residues. CDR1 and CDR2 from the germline V gene are SGHRS and YFSETQ. Trimming cost V 4 bases and J 5 bases, with 9 bases left between them. CDR3 DNA: TGCGCCAGCAGCCTGACAGAGACCGGGGAGCTGTTTTTT. Residues: CASSLTETGELFF.

V and J are TRBV20-1 and TRBJ2-7; perhaps TRBD1 as D (6 bases). Germline V CDR1 and CDR2: DFQATT, SNEGSKA (reference sequence). The germline V and J ends were trimmed by 3 bases and 4 bases, with 7 bases remaining between them. The CDR3 is 11 residues long. The CDR3 coding sequence is TGCAGTGCTAGTAGGGGGTACGAGCAGTACTTC. Translation: CSASRGYEQYF.

The chain is built from TRBV9 and TRBJ2-2, with a possible D match to TRBD1 (5 bases). V was clipped by 3 bases and J by 2 bases, with 14 bases between them. CDR1 is SGDLS and CDR2 is YYNGEE in the germline V gene. This CDR3 has 16 amino acids. The DNA of the CDR3 is TGTGCCAGCAGCGCACACTTGGGGCCCAACACCGGGGAGCTGTTTTTT. It codes for CASSAHLGPNTGELFF.

A few counts support this clone. The rearrangement uses TRBV9 and TRBJ2-5; 7 bases fit TRBD1. CDR1 and CDR2 (germline): SGDLS, YYNGEE. The CDR3 has 15 residues. The J segment lost 5 bases and the V segment lost 0 bases, leaving 7 bases of the junction unmatched. This CDR3 reads CASSVAGQAGETQYF. The CDR3 bases are TGTGCCAGCAGCGTAGCCGGACAGGCTGGGGAGACCCAGTACTTC.

The chain has TRBV7-9 and TRBJ2-7; D possibly corresponds to TRBD2 (6 bases). The CDR3 extends over 14 amino acids. CDR1 is SEHNR, CDR2 FQNEAQ, per germline (reference sequence). V was trimmed by 0 bases and J by 0 bases, leaving 6 bases between them. CDR3 nucleotides: TGTGCCAGCAGCTTAGCCGGGGGCTCCTACGAGCAGTACTTC. Translated, it gives CASSLAGGSYEQYF.

This clone was seen just once. The chain employs TRBV9 and TRBJ2-6, with D uncertain. Trimming removed 4 bases from V and 0 bases from J, with 14 bases in between. Germline V CDR1 and CDR2: SGDLS, YYNGEE. The CDR3 is made up of 17 amino acids. CDR3 loop: CASSSRAGFSGANVLTF. The DNA for the CDR3 is TGTGCCAGCAGCTCCAGAGCCGGCTTCTCTGGGGCCAACGTCCTGACTTTC.

The rearrangement joins TRBV6-6 to TRBJ2-7; 8 nucleotides match TRBD1. Germline V gives CDR1 MNHNY, CDR2 SVGAGI (reference sequence). The CDR3 consists of 15 residues. V lost 3 bases and J lost 1; bases outside the gene matches: 5. CDR3 nucleotides: TGTGCCAGCAGTTATGGGACAGGCGGGTCCTACGAGCAGTACTTC. Its translation is CASSYGTGGSYEQYF.

The chain employs TRBV28 and TRBJ1-5, with 7 bases aligning to TRBD1. This CDR3 contains 13 residues. Looked up from germline, CDR1 is MDHEN and CDR2 is SYDVKM. V dropped 11 bases and J dropped 0; count of bases not matched to a gene: 4. In DNA, the CDR3 is TGTGCCCTACAGGGGCATAGCAATCAGCCCCAGCATTTT. It translates to CALQGHSNQPQHF. Full variable domain (remainder filled in from reference TRBV28 and TRBJ1-5): DVKVTQSSRYLVKRTGEKVFLECVQDMDHENMFWYRQDPGLGLRLIYFSYDVKMKEKGDIPEGYSVSREKKERFSLILESASTNQTSMYLCALQGHSNQPQHFGDGTRLSIL.

The genes are TRBV11-2 and TRBJ1-4; no clear D. The CDR3 contains 17 residues. CDR1 is SGHAT, CDR2 FQNNGV, per germline. V was pared by 5 bases and J by 4 bases, with 20 bases between. The CDR3 DNA sequence: TGTGCCAGCAGCCCAAACCCGACACAGAGCTATAATGAAAAACTGTTTTTT. This sequence encodes CASSPNPTQSYNEKLFF.

V is TRBV7-2 and J is TRBJ1-1, with D maybe TRBD1 (5 bases). Germline V gene sequence: CDR1 SGHTA, CDR2 FQGNSA. V shed 4 bases and J shed 1 base, with 10 bases lying between them. CDR3 length: 14 residues. The CDR3 coding sequence is TGTGCCAGCAGCTCCTTGGACACGAACACTGAAGCTTTCTTT. This gives the protein CASSSLDTNTEAFF.

The CDR3, as DNA: TGTGCCAGCAGCCCTCGGGGGGACTATGGCTACACCTTC. Its translation is CASSPRGDYGYTF. The V and J genes are TRBV7-2 and TRBJ1-2; D might be TRBD1 (5 bases). Germline values: CDR1 SGHTA, CDR2 FQGNSA. Trimming shortened V by 5 bases and J by 3 bases, and 10 bases separated the two germline ends. CDR3 length equals 13 residues.